This T cell receptor (beta chain) was observed in a study of cytomegalovirus exposure and HLA in healthy donors (dated 2017 in TCRdb). Some background on the complete study: An earlier analysis of 587 of the donors reported around 280 Gb of sequence data and 117 million unique TCR beta sequences obtained from some 200 million T cells. In a later analysis, previously published TCR beta repertoires from some 640 donors were re-analyzed and high-resolution HLA genotyping was added so that TCR occurrence patterns could be studied. The aim of the study was to test whether cataloging public T cell receptors could identify signatures of past pathogen exposure. Four or five DR-DQ haplotypes were handled as single units for association and clustering, since linkage in the cohort was strong. Rather than using new phenotypic data, the later analysis identified candidate immune exposures from TCR beta sequences and from how often those sequences occurred across donors. The genetic ancestry cluster associated with self-reported Caucasian donors included about four fifths of the roughly 400 genotyped donors. All discovery cohort repertoires had been generated using a single sequencing platform. The study used immunosequencing to profile the T cell repertoires of approximately 640 subjects and linked those repertoires to cytomegalovirus serostatus. A later genetic analysis took genome-wide SNP genotypes for 398 of the 666 donors and used that subset as a discovery cohort. In addition to the first cohort of approximately 670 subjects, a separate validation cohort of 120 different subjects was used. About 320 gigabases of sequencing data and tens of millions of unique TCR sequences were included in an early release covering roughly 700 HLA-typed donors. Across some 400 genotyped donors of the cohort, an average of about 200,000 unique TCR beta nucleotide sequences per donor were sequenced, and approximately 17% of those sequences were non-productive. To decide whether each TCR beta V gene segment behaved as functional or pseudogenic, an earlier analysis of some 600 of the donors relied on high-throughput TCR beta sequencing. Donor age, sex, ethnicity and CMV serostatus were collected together with the repertoire data. High-throughput TCR immunosequencing, statistical association of individual TCRs with disease status, and machine learning were combined to predict cytomegalovirus infection status. HLA typing covered class I and class II loci at four-digit resolution. The number of donors typed differed by locus, with roughly 629-640 for A, B, C, DRB1 and DQB1, around 500 for DQA1, nearly 610 for DPA1, and roughly 450 for DPB1. Study-level results and caveats: Correlated functional status among segregating V segments might be attributable to linkage disequilibrium, but an unknown experimental factor could not be ruled out. In a later analysis, HLA-associated TCR beta chains showed more clonal expansion and lower generation probabilities than non-associated chains that were equally common. The cohort was sequenced for TCR beta chains only, and without alpha or paired-chain data the features that could be detected were limited. Compared with the roughly 700-donor mean, donors in an Asian-associated ancestry cluster had fewer N-insertions in productive TCRs, according to a later genetic analysis. A further reported finding was that TCR beta sequences accurately predicted the HLA-A and HLA-B alleles for most subjects in the first cohort. In an earlier analysis of approximately 590 of the donors, most TCR beta V segments were observed in productive rearrangements about 87% or about 30% of the time, broadly matching IMGT annotations. A cluster of highly shared sequence variants was judged likely to be a technical artifact of the sequencing pipeline. A later analysis associated about 17,000 TCR beta sequences with specific HLA alleles at a false discovery rate of 0.05. In the study, roughly 160 TCR beta chains were listed as associated with cytomegalovirus. Most TCR sequences were seen in very few donors, while some public TCRs were found in many individuals. Assigning TCR associations to individual alleles was difficult when HLA alleles, especially DR and DQ, strongly co-occurred. The 87-base-pair reads could not distinguish some IMGT-functional V segments, including TRBV6-2 and TRBV6-3, so those segments were excluded. In a later analysis, the rate of TCR association differed among HLA loci, with DRB1 alleles having the most associated TCRs and HLA-C alleles having the fewest. It was suggested by the authors that the approach could potentially be generalized to other disease states and immunological phenotypes. A later genetic analysis associated a missense DCLRE1C variant with V-gene and J-gene trimming of TCR beta chains, and an independent cohort replicated the association. Sequencing depth was assumed to be roughly uniform across donors in the presence/absence analyses, though that assumption may not hold. HLA typing was unavailable for some donors at each locus, so association tests used only the typed subset. According to a later analysis, most CMV-associated TCR beta chains appeared to be HLA-restricted, and the HLA associations seemed to be driven largely by CMV exposure. Several of the top co-occurrence clusters appeared to be linked to parvovirus B19, influenza, CMV and Epstein-Barr virus, according to a later analysis. Immune exposure information for the cohort was limited to CMV serostatus. A few of the identified cytomegalovirus-associated TCR beta chains were confirmed in vitro to be specific for cytomegalovirus antigens. In both the original and validation cohorts, the classifier was reported to diagnose cytomegalovirus status with high specificity and sensitivity. Roughly 17 rarely observed V segments, including chromosome 9 orphons, were excluded from the earlier analysis of several hundred of the donors because counts were too low.

Preparation of the library involved the immunoSEQ multiplex PCR assay. For the multiplex PCR, a mixture combining 60 forward primers for TCR Vbeta segments and 13 reverse primers for TCR Jbeta segments was used. The CDR3 region of rearranged TCR beta genes was amplified from genomic DNA by a multiplex PCR assay. On the Illumina HiSeq System, the amplified TCR beta libraries were sequenced as 87-base-pair reads. The authors processed their data as follows. In a later analysis, some 80 million unique TCR beta chains were counted across the 500 to 700 repertoires, and around 10 million of these chains were shared by at least two donors. A nearest-neighbor algorithm error-corrected the raw reads and collapsed the reads into unique sequences, merging closely related sequences to remove PCR and sequencing errors. CDR3 sequences were aligned to IMGT reference sequences to assign V, D and J gene segments. For a sequence to be retained, a match of at least six nucleotides was required to both a V gene segment and a J gene segment. A rearrangement counted as productive if the CDR3 had no stop codons and remained in frame with V and J, and every other rearrangement counted as non-productive. CDR3 was defined by IMGT convention, running from the second conserved V-encoded cysteine to the conserved J-encoded phenylalanine. The earlier analysis of about 590 of the donors excluded sequences that lacked an unambiguous match to a single V gene segment. In an earlier analysis of a few hundred of the donors, V segments were called functional above 56.7% productive rearrangements and were called segregating when the between-donor standard deviation exceeded 5%. A statistical classification framework was developed to diagnose cytomegalovirus status using the catalog of TCR beta chain sequences. In a later analysis, V and J genes were assigned by comparing TCR nucleotide sequences against IMGT/GENE-DB human TR gene sequences. Using the TCRdist pipeline, a later analysis assigned CDR3 sequences along with most-parsimonious VDJ recombination scenarios. In a later analysis, every TCR beta chain was defined by the combination of its CDR3 amino acid sequence and its V-gene family, and reads without a unique V-gene family were dropped. A later analysis removed several hundred highly shared, low-generation-probability nucleotide sequences to deal with suspected cross-contamination and a sequencing artifact. In a later analysis, a clonal expansion index was calculated for each public chain from normalized within-repertoire ranks of inferred template counts. In a later analysis, generation probabilities were computed using a VDJ recombination model fitted to out-of-frame rearrangements, and the results were checked against IGoR. In a later analysis, TCR-TCR, TCR-HLA and TCR-CMV co-occurrence was scored with hypergeometric tests, and a repertoire-size bias correction was applied to TCR pairs. A later analysis estimated false discovery rates by permuting HLA or CMV assignments 20 times. A later analysis grouped co-occurring TCRs with DBSCAN, adding TCRdist sequence similarity when clustering within HLA-allele-positive subsets. Repertoires with fewer than 30,000 or more than 120,000 public chains were left out of co-occurrence clustering, as were five repertoires with anomalous nucleotide sharing. In its TCRdb copy, this immuneACCESS table keeps in-frame sequences only and misses some clones. Where compared with another copy, unresolved V genes explain less than half of these, and the others have no known cause. For V, J and clone size, that table is used; D and trimming come from the DNA. This sample has 150,000 or so clones in its table, and 80% of those were observed once. The ten largest clonotypes hold 4.5% to 7% of the sample.

In total, around 600 healthy bone marrow donors made up the cohort. At the time of sampling, every cohort member was nominally healthy, though immune exposures that went unrecorded were likely present. The donor was CMV seropositive and belonged to the group of around 300 seropositive cohort members. A peripheral blood sample was collected from each donor, and TCR beta sequencing was performed on peripheral blood mononuclear cells. The Qiagen DNeasy Blood Extraction Kit was used to extract genomic DNA from the blood cell samples. From the cysteine through the phenylalanine, the CDR3 covers 14 amino acids. CDR3 DNA is the only sequence kept; it has 42 bases, read in frame from the first base. The germline V gene sets CDR1 to KGHSH and CDR2 to LQKENI. V is shortened by 3 bases, J by 5 bases, and the region joining them spans 14 bases. Comment on this clone: Its antigen has not been determined. No base quality information exists; no much larger clone differs at one position.

Recombination linked TRBV18 to TRBJ2-7; TRBD2 might be the D gene, on 5 matching bases. This clonotype was sampled from a woman in her forties in good health and CMV-seropositive. Sample: PBMCs. In nucleotides, the sequence is TGTGCCAGCTCACCCAATTTGGCCGGGAACGAGCAGTACTTC. Translation gives CASSPNLAGNEQYF.